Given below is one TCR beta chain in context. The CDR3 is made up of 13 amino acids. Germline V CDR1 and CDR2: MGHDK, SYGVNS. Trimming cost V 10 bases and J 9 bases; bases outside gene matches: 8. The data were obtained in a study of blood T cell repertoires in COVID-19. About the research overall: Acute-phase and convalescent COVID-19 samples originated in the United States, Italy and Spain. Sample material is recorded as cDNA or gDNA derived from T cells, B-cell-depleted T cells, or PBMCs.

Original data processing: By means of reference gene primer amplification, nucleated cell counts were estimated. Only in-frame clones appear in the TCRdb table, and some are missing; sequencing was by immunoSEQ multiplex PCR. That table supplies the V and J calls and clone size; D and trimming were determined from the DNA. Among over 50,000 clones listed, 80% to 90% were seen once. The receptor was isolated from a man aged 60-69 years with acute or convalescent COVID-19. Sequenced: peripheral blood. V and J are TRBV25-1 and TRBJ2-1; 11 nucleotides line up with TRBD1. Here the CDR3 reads CATDRGRGTEQFF. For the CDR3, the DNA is TGTGCCACGGACAGGGGGCGGGGAACTGAGCAGTTCTTC.